What follows is one T cell receptor beta chain and its context. The antigen remains undetermined. Libraries were prepared by immunoSEQ multiplex PCR; TCRdb keeps only in-frame clonotypes and omits some of them. The table records more than 95,000 clones, approximately 90% of them present only once. The data belong to a study of graft-versus-host responses after intestinal transplantation. The CDR3 is made up of 16 amino acids. Looked up from germline, CDR1 is SEHNR and CDR2 is FQNEAQ (reference sequence). Trimming removed 5 bases from V and 4 bases from J; junction bases left unmatched: 10. Sequences were derived from unstimulated CD4+ T cells sorted from spleen or lymph node cells, sampled before intestinal transplant. The TCR sequence derives from a human donor who received an intestinal transplant. The rearrangement uses TRBV7-9 and TRBJ1-3; TRBD1 matches at 8 bases. The CDR3 loop is CASSPWTGTAGNTIYF. The CDR3 DNA sequence: TGTGCCAGCAGCCCATGGACAGGGACAGCAGGAAACACCATATATTTT.